This T cell receptor beta chain originates from a study of T cell repertoires in cytomegalovirus infection. Across the study: Public TCR beta signatures indicated both CMV infection and matching HLA type.

TCRdb itself ran the reads through MiXCR, one entry per CDR3 protein. The table lists 600,000 to 700,000 distinct CDR3 sequences, around 35% of them singletons. Regarding the study as a whole: Summed public TCR beta family frequency identified CMV carriers bearing the relevant HLA.

This clonotype was observed a handful of times. Its antigen is still unknown. The sample was cultured PBMCs, taken from culture after CMV antigen stimulation. This TCR derives from a human donor in good health (CMV status not recorded). Some clones in this sample may be carry-over from other donors' samples.

CDR3 in amino acids: CASTHQREAFTDTQYF. CDR3 nucleotides: TGTGCCAGCACCCACCAGCGGGAGGCTTTCACAGATACGCAGTATTTT. This sequence joins TRBV7-2 and TRBJ2-3, with 9 positions matching TRBD2. The germline V gene has CDR1 SGHTA and CDR2 FQGNSA. The CDR3 runs to 16 residues. J lost 2 bases, V lost 7 bases, and 10 bases had no gene match.